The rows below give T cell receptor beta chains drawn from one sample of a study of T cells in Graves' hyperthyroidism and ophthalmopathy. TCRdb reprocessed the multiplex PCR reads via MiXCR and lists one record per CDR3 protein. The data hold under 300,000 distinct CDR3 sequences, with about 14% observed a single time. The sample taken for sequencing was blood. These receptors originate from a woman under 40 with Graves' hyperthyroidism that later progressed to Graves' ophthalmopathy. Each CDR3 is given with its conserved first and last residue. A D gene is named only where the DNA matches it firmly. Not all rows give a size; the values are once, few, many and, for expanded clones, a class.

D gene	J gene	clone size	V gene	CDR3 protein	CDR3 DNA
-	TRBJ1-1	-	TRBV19	CASSLGFKDTEAFF	TGTGCCAGTAGTTTGGGCTTTAAGGACACTGAAGCTTTCTTT
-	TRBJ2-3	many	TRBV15	CATSRETDTQYF	TGTGCCACCAGCAGAGAGACAGATACGCAGTATTTT
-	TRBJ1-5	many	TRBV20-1	CSAVPGTRSNQPQHF	TGCAGTGCTGTCCCCGGGACACGAAGCAATCAGCCCCAGCATTTT
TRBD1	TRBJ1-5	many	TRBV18	CASTPGQRQPQHF	TGTGCCAGTACCCCGGGACAGCGTCAGCCCCAGCATTTT
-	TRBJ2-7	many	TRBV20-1	CSARNIRDGPGDEQYF	TGCAGTGCTCGGAATATCAGGGACGGCCCAGGCGACGAGCAGTACTTC
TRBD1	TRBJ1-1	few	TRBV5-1	CASSLGDRVDTEAFF	TGCGCCAGCAGCTTGGGGGACAGGGTTGACACTGAAGCTTTCTTT
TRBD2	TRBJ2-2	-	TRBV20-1	CSARDDRGTSGRKRGTGELFF	TGCAGTGCTAGAGATGATAGGGGTACTAGCGGGAGGAAGAGGGGCACCGGGGAGCTGTTTTTT
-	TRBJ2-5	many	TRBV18	CASSPPISKETQYF	TGTGCCAGCTCACCACCGATTTCCAAAGAGACCCAGTACTTC
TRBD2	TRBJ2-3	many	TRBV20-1	CSAVAGSTDTQYF	TGCAGTGCGGTAGCGGGAAGCACAGATACGCAGTATTTT
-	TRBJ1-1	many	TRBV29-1	CSVGLENTEAFF	TGCAGCGTTGGGCTAGAGAACACTGAAGCTTTCTTT
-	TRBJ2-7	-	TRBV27	CASSTGIEQYF	TGTGCCAGTAGTACAGGGATCGAGCAGTACTTC
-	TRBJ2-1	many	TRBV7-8	CASHEGSYNEQFF	TGTGCCAGCCACGAGGGTTCCTACAATGAGCAGTTCTTC
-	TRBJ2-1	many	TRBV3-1	CASSQENEQFF	TGTGCCAGCAGCCAAGAAAATGAGCAGTTCTTC
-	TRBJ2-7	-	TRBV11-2	CASSLEGGARQYF	TGTGCCAGCAGCTTAGAGGGGGGGGCGCGGCAGTACTTC
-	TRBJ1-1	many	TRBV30	CAWRVGGSRSEAFF	TGTGCCTGGAGAGTGGGTGGTAGCCGCTCGGAAGCTTTCTTT
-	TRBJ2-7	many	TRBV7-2	CASSLTFHYEQYF	TGTGCCAGCAGCTTAACCTTTCACTACGAGCAGTACTTC
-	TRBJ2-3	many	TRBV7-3	CASSLLANTDTQYF	TGTGCCAGCAGCTTATTAGCGAACACAGATACGCAGTATTTT
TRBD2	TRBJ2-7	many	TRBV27	CASGAGESSYEQYF	TGTGCCAGCGGAGCGGGAGAAAGCTCCTACGAGCAGTACTTC
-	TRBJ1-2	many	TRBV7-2	CASSLKQYGYTF	TGTGCCAGCAGCTTAAAACAGTATGGCTACACCTTC
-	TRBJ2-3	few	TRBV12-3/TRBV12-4	CASSLHTDTQYF	TGTGCCAGCAGTTTACACACAGATACGCAGTATTTT
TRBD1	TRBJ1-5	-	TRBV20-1	CSAREGGGQPQHF	TGCAGTGCTAGAGAAGGGGGCGGTCAGCCCCAGCATTTT
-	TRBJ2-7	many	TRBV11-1	CASSLEGIPYEQYF	TGTGCCAGCAGCTTAGAAGGGATCCCCTACGAGCAGTACTTC
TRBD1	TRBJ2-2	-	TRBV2	CASRATGFTGELFF	TGTGCCAGCAGGGCGACAGGGTTTACCGGGGAGCTGTTTTTT
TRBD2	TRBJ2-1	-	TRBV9	CASSVGGGGSNEQFF	TGTGCCAGCAGCGTAGGCGGGGGGGGGAGCAATGAGCAGTTCTTC
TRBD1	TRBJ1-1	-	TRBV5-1	CASSSPDRVNTEAFF	TGCGCCAGCAGCTCCCCAGACAGGGTGAACACTGAAGCTTTCTTT
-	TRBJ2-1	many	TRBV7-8	CASSLGAELQFF	TGTGCCAGCAGCTTGGGAGCGGAACTCCAGTTCTTC
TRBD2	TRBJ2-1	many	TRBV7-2	CASSFDGTSYNEQFF	TGTGCCAGCAGCTTCGACGGGACTAGCTACAATGAGCAGTTCTTC
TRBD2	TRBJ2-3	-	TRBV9	CASSGTSGAFDTQYF	TGTGCCAGCAGCGGGACTAGCGGGGCTTTTGATACGCAGTATTTT
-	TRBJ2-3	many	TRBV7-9	CASSPGSSPATDTQYF	TGTGCCAGCAGCCCCGGGTCTTCTCCGGCCACAGATACGCAGTATTTT
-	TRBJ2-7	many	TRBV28	CASSLSGGRPYEQYF	TGTGCCAGCAGTTTAAGTGGCGGTCGCCCCTACGAGCAGTACTTC
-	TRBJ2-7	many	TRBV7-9	CASSTTLSGFGEYEQYF	TGTGCCAGCAGCACGACCCTTTCGGGGTTCGGGGAATACGAGCAGTACTTC
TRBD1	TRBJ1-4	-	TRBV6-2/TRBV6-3	CASSYGQGFEKLFF	TGTGCCAGCAGTTACGGACAGGGATTCGAAAAACTGTTTTTT
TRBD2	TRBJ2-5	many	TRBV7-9	CASSARTSVVETQYF	TGTGCCAGCAGCGCTAGGACTAGCGTTGTTGAGACCCAGTACTTC
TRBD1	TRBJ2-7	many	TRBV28	CASRGQGVYEQYF	TGTGCCAGCAGAGGACAGGGGGTCTACGAGCAGTACTTC
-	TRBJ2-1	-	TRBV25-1	CASSVLALNEQFF	TGTGCCAGCAGTGTCCTCGCGCTCAATGAGCAGTTCTTC
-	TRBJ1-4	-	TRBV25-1	CASSESGRANEKLFF	TGTGCCAGCAGTGAATCCGGCCGGGCTAATGAAAAACTGTTTTTT
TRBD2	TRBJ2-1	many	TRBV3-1	CASSHPAAGLVYEQFF	TGTGCCAGCAGCCACCCCGCGGCGGGACTAGTCTATGAGCAGTTCTTC